This note documents a single T cell receptor (beta chain) sequence. Its antigen is unknown. The data were obtained in a study of shared clonotypes between healthy human individuals. Whole-study findings and limits: What limited the represented genetic and exposure-history diversity was the small number of donors. An effect of sequencing depth on clonotype sharing among donors was expected.

The germline V gene has CDR1 MGHDK and CDR2 SYGVNS. The V gene lost 3 bases and the J gene lost 2 bases, with 8 bases spanning the gap. The CDR3 runs to 14 residues. The assay was immunoSEQ multiplex PCR, and TCRdb's table has in-frame clones only and misses some. This sample carries around 1.4 million clones, 98% of them seen once, and the ten largest clones take over 0.3%. The origin of this receptor is a man aged 25-45 years in good health. Sequenced sample: naive CD4+ T cells sorted from blood. Subset denoted: CD45RA+ positively selected. The J gene is TRBJ1-3, the V gene TRBV25-1, with D unresolved. CDR3 sequence: CASSDVGTGNTIYF. DNA of the CDR3: TGTGCCAGCAGTGACGTAGGGACTGGAAACACCATATATTTT.